This TCR beta chain came from a study of beta chain features in type 1 diabetes. At the level of the study: All samples together contributed 90 million to 130 million sorted cells for examination. Study-wide points: People with Type 1 diabetes carried modestly yet significantly shorter TCRB CDR3s in all four CD4+ subsets. There were fewer insertions and more deletions at the VDJ junctions of type 1 diabetes patients.

Of the isolated RNA, all was reverse transcribed, and so the sequenced material was expressed TCRB transcripts. Here immunoSEQ multiplex PCR was the method, and the copy in TCRdb shows in-frame clones only, minus some. In the table there are approximately 600,000 clones, roughly an eighth of which are singletons. It was via CD45RO/CCR7/CD25/CD127/CD95/CD27 that CD4+ naive, central memory, regulatory and stem cell-like memory cells were sorted. A remark on this clone: What it binds is not known.

CDR3 length: 16 residues. The gene calls are TRBV21-1 and TRBJ1-2; the table's D call, TRBD1, was not checked against the DNA. TRBV21-1 is a known pseudogene. The material sequenced was naive CD4+ T cells from blood. The clonotype was recovered from a man aged 25 to 40 with type 1 diabetes. The CDR3 DNA is TGTGCCAGCAGCTTCGACAGGGGGCTCACCCCCTATGGCTACACCTTC. This translates into CASSFDRGLTPYGYTF.